The rows below give T cell receptor beta chains drawn from one sample of a study of cytotoxic CD8 clonotypes in ibrutinib-treated CLL. TCRdb's table, derived via immunoSEQ multiplex PCR, lists solely in-frame clones and lacks some. The profile shows 160,000 or so clones, about 88% of them singletons. Sequences were derived from PBMCs, sampled at disease progression, from a patient treated with ibrutinib. These receptors all stem from a human donor with chronic lymphocytic leukemia. CDR3s include the opening cysteine and the closing phenylalanine or tryptophan. Size tells how often a clone was seen (once, few, many) or the class of an expanded clone, and some rows leave it out.

j_call | clone_size | v_call | cdr3_aa
TRBJ2-1 | few | TRBV5-1 | CASSSAGSHNEQFF
TRBJ1-4 | - | TRBV5-8 | CASSRTGGAGTNEKLFF
TRBJ2-2 | - | TRBV27 | CASSRTSGHGELFF
TRBJ1-2 | - | TRBV7-9 | CASSLKGQRYGYTF
TRBJ2-1 | - | TRBV7-6 | CASRTRTVDNEQFF
TRBJ1-5 | - | TRBV27 | CASKVSRGRGQPQHF
TRBJ2-7 | once | TRBV27 | CASSPPGLGQGYEQYF
TRBJ1-2 | - | TRBV6-6 | CASSLNGQANGYTF
TRBJ2-7 | - | TRBV28 | CASSLQAPQYEQYF
TRBJ2-2 | - | TRBV7-9 | CASSSEWTGELFF
TRBJ2-5 | - | TRBV4-2 | CASSQEGPAGQGRETQYF
TRBJ2-6 | - | TRBV5-1 | CASTPQRVGTGGFSGANVLTF
TRBJ2-3 | - | TRBV29-1 | CSVVRQRDSTDTQYF
TRBJ1-2 | - | TRBV20-1 | CSARTGYGYTF
TRBJ2-6 | - | TRBV5-1 | CASRGTGLLTGANVLTF
TRBJ1-3 | - | TRBV9 | CASSVAGGQGNTIYF
TRBJ2-1 | once | TRBV19 | CASTNSYNEQFF
TRBJ2-3 | - | TRBV6-5 | CASSSGPTPYTQYF
TRBJ2-1 | once | TRBV2 | CASRGTGLAGIYNEQFF
TRBJ2-3 | - | TRBV7-6 | CASSLNAGITDTQYF
TRBJ2-2 | - | TRBV27 | CASSPLDGSSTGELFF
TRBJ2-3 | - | TRBV9 | CASSMDTDTQYF
TRBJ2-1 | - | TRBV4-3 | CASSQDQYASNTYNEQFF
TRBJ1-5 | - | TRBV19 | CASSIRQGNSNQPQHF
TRBJ2-7 | - | TRBV6-5 | CASSLRTGVSYEQYF
TRBJ2-7 | - | TRBV7-9 | CASSPPGGGWSSYEQYF
TRBJ1-2 | once | TRBV5-8 | CASSLGERGYTF
TRBJ1-3 | - | TRBV7-2 | CASSPRRQGAGNTIYF
TRBJ1-2 | - | TRBV7-2 | CASSLGLYNYGYTF
TRBJ2-7 | once | TRBV5-1 | CASSFSRTNYEQYF
TRBJ2-1 | - | TRBV5-1 | CASSLGSSYNEQFF
TRBJ2-5 | - | TRBV30 | CAWSGYGVGETQYF